This T cell receptor (beta chain) was retrieved from a study of blood T cells in healthy people across ages. This clonotype has only a few counts. With a J-beta primer mix and a sample-barcoded 5' primer, a second PCR ran 7 to 11 cycles. TCRdb independently ran MiXCR on the 5' RACE reads; one entry per CDR3 protein. The table includes about 1.7 million distinct CDR3 sequences, 25% to 30% detected once. V lost 8 bases and J 9 bases, leaving 23 bases between the germline ends. The germline CDR1 and CDR2 sequences are MNHEY and SVGEGT. This CDR3 is 14 amino acids long. The chain uses TRBV6-2 or TRBV6-3 and TRBJ2-7, with a weak D call TRBD2 (6 bases). The source is a woman in her twenties or thirties in good health. What was sequenced was blood. The CDR3 reads CASLKGGNQDGQYF. The CDR3 DNA follows: TGTGCCAGCCTAAAAGGCGGGAATCAAGACGGGCAGTACTTC.